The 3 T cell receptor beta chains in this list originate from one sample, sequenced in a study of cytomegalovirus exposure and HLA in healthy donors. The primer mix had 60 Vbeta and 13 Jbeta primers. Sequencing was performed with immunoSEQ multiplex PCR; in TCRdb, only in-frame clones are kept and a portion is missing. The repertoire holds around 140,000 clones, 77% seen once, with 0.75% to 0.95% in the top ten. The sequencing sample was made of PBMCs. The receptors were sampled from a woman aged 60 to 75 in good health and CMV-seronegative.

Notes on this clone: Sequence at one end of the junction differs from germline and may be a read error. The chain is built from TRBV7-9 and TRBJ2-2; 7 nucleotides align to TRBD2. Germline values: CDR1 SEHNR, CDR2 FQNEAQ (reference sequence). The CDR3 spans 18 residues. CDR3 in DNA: TGTTCCAGCAGCTTCTCGGCTAGCGGAGGCCTGAACACCGGGGAGCTGTTTTTT. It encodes CSSSFSASGGLNTGELFF.

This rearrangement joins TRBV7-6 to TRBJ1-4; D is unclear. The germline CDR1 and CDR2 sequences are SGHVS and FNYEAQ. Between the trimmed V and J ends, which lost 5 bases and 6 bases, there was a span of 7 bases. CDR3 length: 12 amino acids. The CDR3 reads CASSPGHEKLFF. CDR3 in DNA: TGTGCCAGCAGCCCCGGTCATGAAAAACTGTTTTTT.

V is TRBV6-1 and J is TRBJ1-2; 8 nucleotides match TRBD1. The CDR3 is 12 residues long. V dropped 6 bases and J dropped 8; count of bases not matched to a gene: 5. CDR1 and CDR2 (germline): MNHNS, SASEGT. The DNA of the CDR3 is TGTGCCAGCAGAAAGGGGGACAGGGGCTACACCTTC. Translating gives CASRKGDRGYTF.